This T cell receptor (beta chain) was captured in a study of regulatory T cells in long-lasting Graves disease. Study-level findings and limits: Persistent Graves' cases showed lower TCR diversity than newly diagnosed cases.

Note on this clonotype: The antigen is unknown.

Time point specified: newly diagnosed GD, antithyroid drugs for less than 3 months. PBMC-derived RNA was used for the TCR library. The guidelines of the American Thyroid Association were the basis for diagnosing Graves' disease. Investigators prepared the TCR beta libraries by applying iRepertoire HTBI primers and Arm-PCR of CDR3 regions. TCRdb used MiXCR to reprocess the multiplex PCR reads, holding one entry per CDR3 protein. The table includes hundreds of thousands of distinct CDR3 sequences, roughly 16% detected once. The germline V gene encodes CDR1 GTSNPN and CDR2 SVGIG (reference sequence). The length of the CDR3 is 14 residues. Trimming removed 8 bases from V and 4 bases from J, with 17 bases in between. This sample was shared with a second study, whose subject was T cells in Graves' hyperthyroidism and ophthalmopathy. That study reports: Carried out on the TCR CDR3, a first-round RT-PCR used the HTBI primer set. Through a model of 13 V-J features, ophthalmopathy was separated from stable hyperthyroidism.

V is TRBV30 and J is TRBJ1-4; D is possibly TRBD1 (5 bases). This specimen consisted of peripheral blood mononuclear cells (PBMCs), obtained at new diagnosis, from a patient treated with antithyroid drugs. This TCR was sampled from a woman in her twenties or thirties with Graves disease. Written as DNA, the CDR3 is TGTGCCCGGGGGAGGACGGGGAATAATGAAAAACTGTTTTTT. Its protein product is CARGRTGNNEKLFF.